This is a list of T cell receptor beta chains from one sample in a study of T-cell reconstitution after alpha-beta-depleted transplantation in children. MiXCR, applied by TCRdb to the PCR reads, yields one record per CDR3 protein. The sample includes 540,000 or so distinct CDR3 sequences, 20% to 25% seen only once; the top ten take 13% to 15%. Material: PBMCs, mostly from graft donor cells, obtained 360 days after TCRalphabeta/CD19-depleted stem cell transplant. Every receptor here comes from a boy less than two years old who had a stem cell transplant for acute myeloid leukemia, so the T cells may come from the graft donor. Both conserved end residues are part of each CDR3.

V gene | CDR3 protein
TRBV28 | CASSLSSSAPTNEKLFF
TRBV29-1 | CSVGGSTEAFF
TRBV7-2 | CASSLVSRQLVKETQYF
TRBV11-2 | CASSLDVGQPVNEQFF
TRBV12-3/TRBV12-4 | CASSFGETQYF
TRBV15 | CATSRDRDGNSNQPQHF
TRBV20-1 | CSAGRSQLHNEQFF
TRBV20-1 | CSARLQGRYEQYF
TRBV12-3/TRBV12-4 | CASRRQGAPNTEAFF
TRBV7-6 | CASSPRLETPGYGYTF
TRBV10-3 | CAISEWGRGARDNEQFF
TRBV7-2 | CASRPLAGGRELFF
TRBV7-3 | CASSLWLAGSNEQFF
TRBV4-2 | CASSQGRLTGGNTDTQYF
TRBV24-1 | CATSDPRLNTGELFF
TRBV4-3 | CASSPSRDRVQETQYF
TRBV5-6 | CASSAAGTTYNEQFF
TRBV7-6 | CASSLFRGAISTDTQYF
TRBV6-5 | CASSYSGGGGETQYF